This is a list of T cell receptor beta chains from one sample in a study of blood T cell repertoires in COVID-19. Clones were sequenced by immunoSEQ multiplex PCR, and TCRdb holds only the in-frame ones, with some missing. Here the sample spans some 51,000 clones, 80% to 90% being singletons. Sequencing was performed on peripheral blood. Receptor source: a man aged 55 to 70 with acute or convalescent COVID-19. The CDR3 runs from the conserved cysteine through the conserved F or W. The order of the fields is V gene, clone size, D gene, J gene, CDR3 DNA, CDR3 protein. A D gene is named only where the DNA matches it firmly. Some rows have no size entry. The others give once, few or many, or a class for an expanded clone.

TRBV6-4	.	TRBD2	TRBJ2-5	TGTGCCAGCAGTGACTCGGTTAGCGGGCAAGAGACCCAGTACTTC	CASSDSVSGQETQYF
TRBV9	.	.	TRBJ1-5	TGTGCCAGCAGCGTAGATGGACAGCCGAATCAGCCCCAGCATTTT	CASSVDGQPNQPQHF
TRBV6-5	.	.	TRBJ2-2	TGTGCCAGCAGGCGAGATCTCACCGGGGAGCTGTTTTTT	CASRRDLTGELFF
TRBV2	.	.	TRBJ2-7	TGTGCCAGCAGCCTTACCTACGAGCAGTACTTC	CASSLTYEQYF
TRBV3-1/TRBV3-2	once	TRBD2	TRBJ2-3	TGTGCCAGCAGCCGGGTAGCGGGGGTCACAGATACGCAGTATTTT	CASSRVAGVTDTQYF
TRBV5-6	once	.	TRBJ1-5	TGTGCCAGCAGCTTGGCCGCAGATAATCAGCCCCAGCATTTT	CASSLAADNQPQHF
TRBV19	.	TRBD1	TRBJ1-5	TGTGCCAGTAGACCGACAGGGGGCCGATATAGCAATCAGCCCCAGCATTTT	CASRPTGGRYSNQPQHF
TRBV11-3	.	.	TRBJ1-1	TGTGCCAGCAGCTTAAAGACAGCTATGAACACTGAAGCTTTCTTT	CASSLKTAMNTEAFF
TRBV27	once	TRBD2	TRBJ2-1	TGTGCCAGCAGTTTCCGAACTAGCGGGAGAGGTGAGCAGTTCTTC	CASSFRTSGRGEQFF
TRBV4-1	once	TRBD2	TRBJ2-1	TGCGCCAGCAGCGCAAGGACTAGCGGGAAGGCTTACAATGAGCAGTTCTTC	CASSARTSGKAYNEQFF
TRBV6-2/TRBV6-3	.	TRBD1	TRBJ1-5	TGTGCCAGCAGTTACTCGTCAAGGACAGGACAACTCGGAAATCAGCCCCAGCATTTT	CASSYSSRTGQLGNQPQHF
TRBV2	once	.	TRBJ2-5	TGTGCCAGCAATTCCCGGGGCCAGTACTTC	CASNSRGQYF
TRBV5-1	.	TRBD2	TRBJ2-1	TGCGCCAGCAGCTTGTCACTAGCGGTCTACAATGAGCAGTTCTTC	CASSLSLAVYNEQFF
TRBV5-5	once	TRBD2	TRBJ2-7	TGTGCCAGCAGCGTAGCTAGCGGAACCTACGAGCAGTACTTC	CASSVASGTYEQYF
TRBV15	.	TRBD2	TRBJ2-3	TGTGCCACCAGCCGCGGGGCTAGCGGGAGTACAGATACGCAGTATTTT	CATSRGASGSTDTQYF
TRBV6-5	.	TRBD2	TRBJ2-7	TGTGCCAGCAGTTATTACACTAGCGGGACCTACGAGCAGTACTTC	CASSYYTSGTYEQYF
TRBV12-3/TRBV12-4	.	.	TRBJ1-6	TGTGCCAGCAGTTTAGAACGGGATTCACCCCTCCACTTT	CASSLERDSPLHF
TRBV11-3	.	TRBD1	TRBJ2-4	TGTGCCAGCAGCCATACCGGACAAACAGGGGATGACATTCAGTACTTC	CASSHTGQTGDDIQYF
TRBV3-1/TRBV3-2	.	TRBD1	TRBJ1-2	TGTGCCAGCAGCCAAGCCCCCGGGACAGGGAACTATGGCTACACCTTC	CASSQAPGTGNYGYTF
TRBV29-1	.	TRBD1	TRBJ2-7	TGCAGCGTTGACCATACAGGGGGCACCGAGCAGTACTTC	CSVDHTGGTEQYF
TRBV2	.	.	TRBJ2-3	TGTGCCAGCAGTGACCCAGGAACTAGCACAGATACGCAGTATTTT	CASSDPGTSTDTQYF
TRBV14	.	.	TRBJ2-4	TGTGCCAGCAGCCATGGGTCACGGGGCATTCAGTACTTC	CASSHGSRGIQYF
TRBV9	.	TRBD2	TRBJ2-1	TGTGCCAGCAGCCCGGGACTAGCGGAATACAATGAGCAGTTCTTC	CASSPGLAEYNEQFF
TRBV24-1	.	.	TRBJ2-2	TGTGCCACCAGTGATGGAGGGGTGAACACCGGGGAGCTGTTTTTT	CATSDGGVNTGELFF